The 19 T cell receptor beta chains below all came from one sample that was sequenced in a study of T cells after yellow fever vaccination. MiXCR, applied by TCRdb to the 5' RACE reads, yields one record per CDR3 protein. The data contain 150,000 to 200,000 distinct CDR3 sequences, about 10% of them singletons. The sequencing used CD8+ T cells sorted from PBMCs, collected 15 days after the yellow fever booster vaccination. The receptors were sampled from a young man who received the YFV17D yellow fever vaccine.

This clonotype has more than one count but fewer than ten. The rearrangement uses TRBV7-8 and TRBJ1-1, with a tentative D call TRBD1 (5 bases). V was pared by 2 bases and J by 2 bases, with 9 bases between. Germline V gene lookup returns CDR1 SGHVS and CDR2 FQNEAQ. The CDR3 is made up of 14 amino acids. The CDR3 region is CASSLYRTNTEAFF. Here the CDR3 DNA reads TGTGCCAGCAGCTTATACAGGACAAACACTGAAGCTTTCTTT. The whole variable domain, remainder taken from reference TRBV7-8 and TRBJ1-1, is GAGVSQSPRYKVAKRGQDVALRCDPISGHVSLFWYQQALGQGPEFLTYFQNEAQLDKSGLPSDRFFAERPEGSVSTLKIQRTQQEDSAVYLCASSLYRTNTEAFFGQGTRLTVV.

The chain employs TRBV11-2 and TRBJ1-1; weak D call: TRBD1 (6 bases). With 5 bases removed from V and 0 bases from J, the gap between germline ends came to 13 bases. This CDR3 contains 15 residues. Germline-derived CDR1 and CDR2 are SGHAT and FQNNGV. Here the CDR3 DNA reads TGTGCCAGCAGCCTGTGGACAGCGATGAACACTGAAGCTTTCTTT. Amino acid sequence: CASSLWTAMNTEAFF.

This clonotype was seen a handful of times. The chain recombines TRBV19 with TRBJ2-7; D perhaps matches TRBD1 (5 bases). The germline V gene encodes CDR1 LNHDA and CDR2 SQIVND (reference sequence). Trimming took 4 bases from V and 7 from J, leaving 14 bases between them. This CDR3 has 13 residues. DNA of the CDR3: TGTGCCAGTAGTACCCTTTTAAGGGGAGAGCAGTACTTC. It is translated as CASSTLLRGEQYF. Combining the CDR3 with reference TRBV19 and TRBJ2-7 gives the whole variable domain DGGITQSPKYLFRKEGQNVTLSCEQNLNHDAMYWYRQDPGQGLRLIYYSQIVNDFQKGDIAEGYSVSREKKESFPLTVTSAQKNPTAFYLCASSTLLRGEQYFGPGTRLTVT.

This clonotype was counted many times. This chain uses TRBV6-2 or TRBV6-3 with TRBJ2-4, with no clear D. The V and J ends lost 0 bases and 6 bases respectively, with 9 bases between them. Germline CDR1 and CDR2: MNHEY and SVGEGT. The CDR3 totals 14 residues. CDR3 coding DNA: TGTGCCAGCAGTTACTCTAGGAGATCAAACATTCAGTACTTC. This sequence encodes CASSYSRRSNIQYF.

The chain uses TRBV9 and TRBJ2-2; D perhaps matches TRBD2 (5 bases). Germline V lookup: CDR1 SGDLS, CDR2 YYNGEE. V lost 3 bases, J lost 4 bases, and 10 bases lay in between. This CDR3 spans 14 amino acids. Written as DNA, the CDR3 is TGTGCCAGCAGCGCCCCTCGGGGCACCGGGGAGCTGTTTTTT. It encodes CASSAPRGTGELFF. Using reference TRBV9 and TRBJ2-2 for the parts outside the CDR3, the full variable domain is DSGVTQTPKHLITATGQRVTLRCSPRSGDLSVYWYQQSLDQGLQFLIQYYNGEERAKGNILERFSAQQFPDLHSELNLSSLELGDSALYFCASSAPRGTGELFFGEGSRLTVL.

CDR3 protein: CASSLVGEGTQYF. The CDR3 DNA is TGTGCCAGCAGCCTCGTGGGGGAAGGGACCCAGTACTTC. V and J are TRBV11-2 and TRBJ2-5; possibly TRBD1 or TRBD2 for D (5 bases each). Trimming cost V 5 bases and J 7 bases, with 14 bases left between them. This CDR3 is built from 13 residues. The germline V gene has CDR1 SGHAT and CDR2 FQNNGV.

In this sample, this clonotype turned up many times. This chain connects TRBV6-5 to TRBJ2-1; perhaps TRBD1 as D (6 bases). V lost 2 bases, J lost 4 bases, and 12 bases lay in between. CDR3 size: 15 residues. Looked up from germline, CDR1 is MNHEY and CDR2 is SVGAGI. The CDR3 spells CASSYMTGLYNEQFF. The CDR3, as DNA: TGTGCCAGCAGTTACATGACAGGTCTATACAATGAGCAGTTCTTC.

This clonotype has more than one count but fewer than ten. The genes are TRBV28 and TRBJ2-3, with 12 bases identical to TRBD2. Germline V gene data show CDR1 as MDHEN and CDR2 as SYDVKM. This CDR3 is 15 amino acids long. V shed 6 bases, J shed 4 bases, and the junction held 5 bases outside the gene matches. The CDR3 here is CASRSSGGAADTQYF. The CDR3, as DNA: TGTGCCAGCAGGTCTAGCGGGGGGGCCGCAGATACGCAGTATTTT. Filled out from reference TRBV28 and TRBJ2-3, the complete variable domain reads DVKVTQSSRYLVKRTGEKVFLECVQDMDHENMFWYRQDPGLGLRLIYFSYDVKMKEKGDIPEGYSVSREKKERFSLILESASTNQTSMYLCASRSSGGAADTQYFGPGTRLTVL.

This clonotype was observed a few times. This CDR3 is CASSLAYGGEQYV. CDR3 DNA: TGCGCCAGCAGCTTGGCGTATGGCGGTGAGCAGTACGTC. The V and J genes are TRBV5-1 and TRBJ2-7; no definite D call. The germline CDR1 and CDR2 sequences are SGHRS and YFSETQ. The CDR3 is made up of 13 amino acids. V lost 0 bases and J 7 bases, leaving 11 bases between the germline ends.

This rearrangement joins TRBV6-2 or TRBV6-3 to TRBJ1-2; D not resolved. With 3 bases removed from V and 0 bases from J, the gap between germline ends came to 2 bases. The CDR3 covers 12 residues. Germline values: CDR1 MNHEY, CDR2 SVGEGT. CDR3 bases: TGTGCCAGCAGTTATTCTAACTATGGCTACACCTTC. Protein product: CASSYSNYGYTF.

This clonotype was counted many times. The gene calls are TRBV5-1 and TRBJ1-5; D remains ambiguous. The ends were cut back, 4 bases at V and 3 bases at J, with 14 bases in the middle. CDR1 SGHRS and CDR2 YFSETQ come from the germline V gene. CDR3 size: 15 residues. The CDR3 DNA follows: TGCGCCAGCAGCCCCGCGCCCCCCTTCAATCAGCCCCAGCATTTT. Residues: CASSPAPPFNQPQHF. Full variable domain (remainder filled in from reference TRBV5-1 and TRBJ1-5): KAGVTQTPRYLIKTRGQQVTLSCSPISGHRSVSWYQQTPGQGLQFLFEYFSETQRNKGNFPGRFSGRQFSNSRSEMNVSTLELGDSALYLCASSPAPPFNQPQHFGDGTRLSIL.

This clonotype was counted only a few times. In DNA form, the CDR3 reads TGCAGCGTTCGACTAGCGGATAGCACAGATACGCAGTATTTT. Translated, it gives CSVRLADSTDTQYF. The chain is built from TRBV29-1 and TRBJ2-3, with 9 bases lining up with TRBD2. CDR3 size: 14 residues. CDR1 is SQVTM and CDR2 is ANQGSEA in the germline V gene. V dropped 5 bases and J dropped 0; count of bases not matched to a gene: 3.

V usage is TRBV4-2 and J usage is TRBJ2-3; D assignment may be TRBD1 or TRBD2 (7 bases each). The length of the CDR3 is 16 residues. Germline CDR1 and CDR2: LGHNA and YNFKEQ. The germline V and J ends were trimmed by 0 bases and 8 bases, with 18 bases remaining between them. The CDR3 DNA follows: TGTGCCAGCAGCCAAGAGGTGGGGGGGACAGCTTTTACGCAGTATTTT. The encoded protein is CASSQEVGGTAFTQYF.

The genes are TRBV7-8 and TRBJ2-2, with D possibly being TRBD2 (7 bases). Germline CDR1 is SGHVS and CDR2 is FQNEAQ. CDR3 size: 16 residues. The V gene lost 3 bases and the J gene lost 8 bases, with 19 bases spanning the gap. As DNA, the CDR3 is TGTGCCAGCAGCTTTACGGAGAACGGGGGGCCTGGGGAGCTGTTTTTT. Translation: CASSFTENGGPGELFF.

This clonotype was counted many times. J is TRBJ2-1 and V is TRBV6-1; 7 nucleotides align to TRBD1. Germline CDR1 is MNHNS and CDR2 is SASEGT. After removal of 2 bases from V and 3 bases from J, the junction contained 10 bases not matched to a gene. This CDR3 is 17 amino acids long. Written as DNA, the CDR3 is TGTGCCAGCAGTGAACTCCCCGCCGGGACAGTCTACAATGAGCAGTTCTTC. Translating it yields CASSELPAGTVYNEQFF.

This clonotype was picked up a small number of times. The V call is TRBV7-9, the J call TRBJ2-7; D possibly corresponds to TRBD1 (6 bases). Per germline, CDR1 SEHNR and CDR2 FQNEAQ (reference sequence). Trimming cost V 6 bases and J 6 bases, with 15 bases left between them. CDR3 size: 13 residues. The CDR3 DNA is TGTGCCAGCAGGCCGTACAGGGATGCCGAGCAGTACGTC. It yields the protein CASRPYRDAEQYV.

This clonotype appeared a few times. The J gene is TRBJ2-7, the V gene TRBV30; 8 bases line up with TRBD1. The germline gives CDR1 GTSNPN, CDR2 SVGIG (reference sequence). CDR3 length: 14 residues. Trimming took 0 bases from V and 6 from J; bases not matched to a gene: 7. CDR3 amino acids: CAWSVETGVSEQYF. In DNA form, the CDR3 reads TGTGCCTGGAGTGTCGAGACAGGGGTTAGCGAGCAGTACTTC.

The rearrangement links TRBV2 to TRBJ2-2; TRBD2 aligns across 8 bases. From germline, CDR1 is SNHLY and CDR2 FYNNEI. V lost 4 bases, J lost 5 bases, and 6 bases stayed unmatched. The CDR3 totals 15 residues. CDR3 residues: CASSALLAGTGELFF. CDR3 coding DNA: TGTGCCAGCAGTGCTTTGCTAGCGGGTACCGGGGAGCTGTTTTTT.

This clonotype showed up just a few times. The CDR3 nucleotides read TGCAGTGCTAGAAACCTGGGGCAGGGACTCATGTACTCTGGGGCCAACGTCCTGACTTTC. It codes for CSARNLGQGLMYSGANVLTF. The chain employs TRBV20-1 and TRBJ2-6; tentative D call: TRBD2 (6 bases). Per the germline V gene, CDR1 is DFQATT and CDR2 is SNEGSKA (reference sequence). V was trimmed by 2 bases and J by 0 bases, leaving 23 bases between them. The CDR3 length is 20 residues.